These T cell receptor beta chains were read from a single sample in a study of cytomegalovirus exposure and HLA in healthy donors. The repertoire was sequenced with immunoSEQ multiplex PCR; TCRdb's copy has only in-frame clones and lacks some. The repertoire includes roughly 250,000 clones, approximately 90% of them detected once, and 2.6% sits in the top ten. The sequencing sample was made of PBMCs. Source of these receptors: a man between 18 and 29 years old in good health and CMV-seronegative. Each CDR3 is given with its conserved first and last residue. D genes are given only for firm matches.

d_gene	v_gene	j_gene	CDR3aa
.	TRBV29-1	TRBJ2-2	CSVGGRTNTGELFF
.	TRBV2	TRBJ2-7	CASRVADYEQYF
.	TRBV23-1	TRBJ1-2	CASSPMSQGREMEGYTF
.	TRBV6-5	TRBJ2-5	CASSNFWQPEETQYF
.	TRBV18	TRBJ2-6	CASSPGTSGANVLTF
.	TRBV28	TRBJ2-7	CASSFGAGRTLYEQYF
.	TRBV5-1	TRBJ2-3	CASSLDGQTADTQYF
.	TRBV19	TRBJ2-7	CASSRDRTYEQYF
TRBD1	TRBV28	TRBJ2-5	CASSRQGVQETQYF
TRBD2	TRBV30	TRBJ2-3	CAWSETVSGGTDTQYF
TRBD1	TRBV14	TRBJ1-2	CASSHLQGPEDYGYTF
.	TRBV7-6	TRBJ2-6	CASSLLGAAGANVLTF
.	TRBV19	TRBJ2-4	CASRSPSGGVIQYF
.	TRBV9	TRBJ2-3	CASSVSPFTDTQYF
TRBD2	TRBV9	TRBJ2-1	CASSVRGGTSSYNEQFF
.	TRBV5-1	TRBJ2-1	CASSLVGPPYNEQFF
.	TRBV28	TRBJ2-7	CASSTRDKGAYEQYF
TRBD2	TRBV5-1	TRBJ2-5	CASSLGVGGPEETQYF
TRBD1	TRBV27	TRBJ1-6	CASSFQGASYNSPLHF
.	TRBV18	TRBJ1-1	CASSPRGESTEAFF
.	TRBV4-3	TRBJ1-1	CASGVGGGSTEAFF
.	TRBV28	TRBJ1-5	CASSVLTGSNQPQHF
.	TRBV9	TRBJ2-1	CASSPTGEVYNEQFF
TRBD2	TRBV11-2	TRBJ2-1	CASSPWTSGGANEQFF
TRBD1	TRBV4-1	TRBJ1-4	CASSQRGKPTGTDNEKLFF
TRBD2	TRBV5-1	TRBJ2-2	CASSLGGGSGELFF
.	TRBV7-8	TRBJ1-5	CASSSRSSLNQPQHF
.	TRBV5-1	TRBJ2-5	CASSSSRSTERETQYF
.	TRBV28	TRBJ1-4	CASSLHRVGKLFF
TRBD2	TRBV25-1	TRBJ2-3	CASSESWTSGDTQYF
.	TRBV25-1	TRBJ2-5	CASSEYGGGAETQYF
TRBD2	TRBV7-9	TRBJ2-2	CASSLDSGTRSGELFF
.	TRBV4-3	TRBJ2-7	CASSQGASNYEQYF
.	TRBV15	TRBJ2-2	CATSRESEGPGGGELFF
TRBD1	TRBV6-5	TRBJ1-2	CASRGQGGYGYTF
.	TRBV7-6	TRBJ2-1	CASSDYREQFF
.	TRBV30	TRBJ2-7	CAWSVSRVEQYF
.	TRBV6-5	TRBJ1-3	CATTPGSGNTIYF
.	TRBV28	TRBJ2-3	CASTPPGTDTQYF
.	TRBV6-1	TRBJ1-2	CASSEASGAVYGYTF
TRBD2	TRBV19	TRBJ2-5	CASSIDASGGVLETQYF